The subject of this entry is one T cell receptor beta chain. No antigen is known for it. The data originate from a study of T-cell memory formation after mild COVID-19. Study results and limitations: CD4+ bias marked clones expanding day 15 to 37, unlike balanced contracting clones. Those CD4+ clones that contracted were mainly in CM and EM (CD8+ ones in EMRA).

CDR3 size: 15 residues. J gave up 4 bases and V 1 base, and 4 bases lay outside the gene matches. CDR1 is LGHNA and CDR2 is YNFKEQ in the germline V gene. Constant-segment-primed 5'RACE gave TCR alpha and TCR beta cDNA libraries with sample barcodes and UMIs. TCRdb recomputed calls from the 5' RACE reads with MiXCR, one row per CDR3 protein. The sample yields about 340,000 distinct CDR3 sequences, roughly 21% seen once. Sequencing input: PBMCs or a T cell subset sorted from them (not recorded which). The chain uses TRBV4-2 and TRBJ2-1; 7 nucleotides match TRBD1. The receptor was isolated from an adult woman who had mild COVID-19 (a few samples of this study predate the infection). Cell type and time point are not known. This CDR3 is CASSQGQGEYNEQFF. The CDR3 DNA reads TGTGCCAGCAGCCAAGGCCAGGGGGAATACAATGAGCAGTTCTTC.